The 4 T cell receptor beta chains listed next were all sequenced from one sample in a study of blood T cell repertoires in COVID-19. Using immunoSEQ multiplex PCR, the repertoire was profiled, and TCRdb retains in-frame clones only, with some absent. The data show 250,000 to 350,000 clones, about four fifths seen once. The sample was peripheral blood. These receptors all stem from a human donor with COVID-19, enrolled during active disease. The donor label of this sample is uncertain.

The chain recombines TRBV25-1 with TRBJ1-1; D remains ambiguous. The CDR3 runs 15 residues. The germline CDR1 and CDR2 sequences are MGHDK and SYGVNS. V gave up 6 bases and J gave up 1 base, with 15 bases separating them. As DNA, the CDR3 is TGTGCCAGCAGGACGACGGGAGTACGGAACACTGAAGCTTTCTTT. This sequence encodes CASRTTGVRNTEAFF.

The chain employs TRBV13 and TRBJ2-3; TRBD2 matches at 16 bases. V trimming: 3 bases; J trimming: 2 bases; junction bases outside the gene matches: 8. The germline CDR1 and CDR2 sequences are PRHDT and FYEKMQ (reference sequence). This CDR3 contains 19 residues. CDR3 in amino acids: CASSFGTGTSGRATDTQYF. The CDR3 nucleotides read TGTGCCAGCAGCTTCGGGACAGGGACTAGCGGGAGGGCCACAGATACGCAGTATTTT.

The chain couples TRBV28 to TRBJ1-2; 9 nucleotides line up with TRBD1. Germline V lookup: CDR1 MDHEN, CDR2 SYDVKM. V lost 7 bases and J lost 6; bases outside the gene matches: 9. The CDR3 length is 14 residues. CDR3 protein: CASIQDRGVDGYTF. CDR3 bases: TGTGCCAGCATCCAGGACAGGGGAGTTGATGGCTACACCTTC.

This rearrangement joins TRBV7-2 to TRBJ1-2; 9 nucleotides align to TRBD1. The CDR3 sequence is 14 residues long. The J segment lost 2 bases and the V segment lost 7 bases, leaving 5 bases of the junction unmatched. Germline lookup yields CDR1 SGHTA and CDR2 FQGNSA. The CDR3, as DNA: TGTGCCAGCAATCGACAGGGGGTAAACTATGGCTACACCTTC. Translation gives CASNRQGVNYGYTF.